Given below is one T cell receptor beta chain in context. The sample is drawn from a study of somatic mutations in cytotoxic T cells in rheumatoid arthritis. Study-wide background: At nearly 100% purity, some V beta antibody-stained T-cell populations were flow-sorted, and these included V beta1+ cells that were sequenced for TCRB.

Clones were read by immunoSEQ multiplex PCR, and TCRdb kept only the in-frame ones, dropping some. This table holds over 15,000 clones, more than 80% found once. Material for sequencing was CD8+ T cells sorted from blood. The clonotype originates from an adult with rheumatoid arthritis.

CDR3 bases: TGTGCCAGCAGCCCCTCTGAGGGTATGAACACCGGGGAGCTGTTTTTT. Translating it yields CASSPSEGMNTGELFF. The J gene is TRBJ2-2, the V gene TRBV13, with D possibly being TRBD2 (5 bases). Germline V lookup: CDR1 PRHDT, CDR2 FYEKMQ (reference sequence). Trimming stripped 5 bases from V and 1 base from J, with 14 bases between. The CDR3 has 16 amino acids.